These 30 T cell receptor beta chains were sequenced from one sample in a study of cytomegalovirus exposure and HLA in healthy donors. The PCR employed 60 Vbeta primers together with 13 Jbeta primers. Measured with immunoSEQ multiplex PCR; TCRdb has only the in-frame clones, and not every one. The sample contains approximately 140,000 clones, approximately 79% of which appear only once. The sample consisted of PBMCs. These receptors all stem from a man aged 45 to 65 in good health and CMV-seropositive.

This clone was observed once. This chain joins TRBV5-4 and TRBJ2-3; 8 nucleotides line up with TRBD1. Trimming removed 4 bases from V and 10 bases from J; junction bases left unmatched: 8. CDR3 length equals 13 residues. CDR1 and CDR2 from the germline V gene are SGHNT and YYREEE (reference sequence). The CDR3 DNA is TGTGCCAGCAGCCCGGACAGGGAACGGGCGCAGTATTTT. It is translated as CASSPDRERAQYF. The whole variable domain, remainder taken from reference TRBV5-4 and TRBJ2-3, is ETGVTQSPTHLIKTRGQQVTLRCSSQSGHNTVSWYQQALGQGPQFIFQYYREEENGRGNFPPRFSGLQFPNYSSELNVNALELDDSALYLCASSPDRERAQYFGPGTRLTVL.

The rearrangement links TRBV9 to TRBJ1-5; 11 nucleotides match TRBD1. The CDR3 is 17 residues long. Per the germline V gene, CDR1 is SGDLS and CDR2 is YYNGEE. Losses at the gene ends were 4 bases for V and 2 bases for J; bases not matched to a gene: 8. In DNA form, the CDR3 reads TGTGCCAGCAGCCCGGACAGGGGGCTGGGAGGCAATCAGCCCCAGCATTTT. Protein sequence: CASSPDRGLGGNQPQHF.

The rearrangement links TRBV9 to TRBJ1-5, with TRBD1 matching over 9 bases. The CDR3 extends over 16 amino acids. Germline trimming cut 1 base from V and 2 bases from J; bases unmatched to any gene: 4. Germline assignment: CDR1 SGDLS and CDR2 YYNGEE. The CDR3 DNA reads TGTGCCAGCAGCGTATTCTGGACAGGGGGCAATCAGCCCCAGCATTTT. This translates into CASSVFWTGGNQPQHF.

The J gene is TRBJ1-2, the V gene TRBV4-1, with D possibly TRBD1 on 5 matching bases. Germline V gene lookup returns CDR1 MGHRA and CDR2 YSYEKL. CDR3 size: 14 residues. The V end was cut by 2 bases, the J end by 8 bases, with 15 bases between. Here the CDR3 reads CASSQTAAGGGYTF. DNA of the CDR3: TGCGCCAGCAGCCAAACCGCGGCGGGGGGGGGCTACACCTTC.

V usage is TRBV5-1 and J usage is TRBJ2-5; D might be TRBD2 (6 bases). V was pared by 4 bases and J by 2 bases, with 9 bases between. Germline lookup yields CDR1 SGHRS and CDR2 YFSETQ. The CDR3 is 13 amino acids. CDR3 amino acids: CASSGEAQETQYF. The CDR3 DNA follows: TGCGCCAGCAGCGGGGAGGCACAAGAGACCCAGTACTTC.

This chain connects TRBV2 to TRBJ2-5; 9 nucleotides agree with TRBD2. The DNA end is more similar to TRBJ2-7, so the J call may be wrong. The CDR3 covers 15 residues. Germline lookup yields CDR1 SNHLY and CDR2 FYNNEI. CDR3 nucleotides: TGTGCCAGCAGGAAAGTGGGGACTAGCAGTTACGAGCAGTACTTC. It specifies CASRKVGTSSYEQYF.

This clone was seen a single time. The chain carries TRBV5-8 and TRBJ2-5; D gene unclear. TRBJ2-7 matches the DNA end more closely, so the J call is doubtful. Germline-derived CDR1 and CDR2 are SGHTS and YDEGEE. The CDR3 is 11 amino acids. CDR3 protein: CASSPAYEQYF. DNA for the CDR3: TGTGCCAGCAGCCCCGCCTACGAGCAGTACTTC.

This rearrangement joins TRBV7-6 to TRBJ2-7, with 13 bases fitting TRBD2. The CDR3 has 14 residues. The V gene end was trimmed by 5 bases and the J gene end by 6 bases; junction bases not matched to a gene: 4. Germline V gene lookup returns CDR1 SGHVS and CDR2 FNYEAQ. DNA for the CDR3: TGTGCCAGCAGCCCCGGGACTAGCGGGATCGAGCAGTACTTC. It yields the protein CASSPGTSGIEQYF.

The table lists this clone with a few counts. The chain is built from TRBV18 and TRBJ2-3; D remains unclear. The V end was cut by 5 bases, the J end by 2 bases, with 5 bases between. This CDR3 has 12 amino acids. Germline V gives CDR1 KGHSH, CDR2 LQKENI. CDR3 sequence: CASSELTDTQYF. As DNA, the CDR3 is TGTGCCAGCTCAGAGCTCACAGATACGCAGTATTTT.

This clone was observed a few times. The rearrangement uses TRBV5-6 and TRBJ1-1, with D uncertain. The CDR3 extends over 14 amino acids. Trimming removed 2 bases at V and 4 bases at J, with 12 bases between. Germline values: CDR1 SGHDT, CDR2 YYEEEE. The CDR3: CASSFRAPGTEAFF. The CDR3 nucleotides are TGTGCCAGCAGCTTCAGAGCCCCGGGCACTGAAGCTTTCTTT.

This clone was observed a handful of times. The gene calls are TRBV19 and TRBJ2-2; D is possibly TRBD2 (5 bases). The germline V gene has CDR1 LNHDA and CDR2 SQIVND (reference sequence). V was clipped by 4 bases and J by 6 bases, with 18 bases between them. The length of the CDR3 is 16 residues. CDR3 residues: CASSSPPGSSAGELFF. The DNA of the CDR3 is TGTGCCAGTAGTAGCCCCCCGGGGTCAAGCGCCGGGGAGCTGTTTTTT. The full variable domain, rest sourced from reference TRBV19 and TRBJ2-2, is DGGITQSPKYLFRKEGQNVTLSCEQNLNHDAMYWYRQDPGQGLRLIYYSQIVNDFQKGDIAEGYSVSREKKESFPLTVTSAQKNPTAFYLCASSSPPGSSAGELFFGEGSRLTVL.

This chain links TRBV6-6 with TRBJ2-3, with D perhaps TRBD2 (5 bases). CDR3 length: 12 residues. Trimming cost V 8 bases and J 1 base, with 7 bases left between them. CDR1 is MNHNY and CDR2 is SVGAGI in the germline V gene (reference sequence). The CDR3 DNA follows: TGTGCCAGCGCGGGTGGCACAGATACGCAGTATTTT. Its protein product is CASAGGTDTQYF.

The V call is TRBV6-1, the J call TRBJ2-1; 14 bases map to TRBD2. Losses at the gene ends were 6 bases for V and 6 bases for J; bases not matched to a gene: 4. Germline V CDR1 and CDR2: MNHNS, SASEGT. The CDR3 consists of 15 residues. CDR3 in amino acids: CASRTGTSGGNEQFF. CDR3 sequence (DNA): TGTGCCAGCAGGACCGGGACTAGCGGGGGCAATGAGCAGTTCTTC.

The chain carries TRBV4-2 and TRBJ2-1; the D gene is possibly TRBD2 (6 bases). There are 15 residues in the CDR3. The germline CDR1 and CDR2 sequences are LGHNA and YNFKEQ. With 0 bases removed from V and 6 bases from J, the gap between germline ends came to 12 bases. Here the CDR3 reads CASSQERLGGNEQFF. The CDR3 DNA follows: TGTGCCAGCAGCCAAGAAAGACTGGGGGGCAATGAGCAGTTCTTC.

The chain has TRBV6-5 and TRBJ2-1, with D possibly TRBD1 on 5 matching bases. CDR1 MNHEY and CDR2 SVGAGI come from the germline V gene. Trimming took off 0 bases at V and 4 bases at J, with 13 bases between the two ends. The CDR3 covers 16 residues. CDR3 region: CASSYSGGASYNEQFF. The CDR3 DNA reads TGTGCCAGCAGTTACTCAGGTGGGGCTAGTTACAATGAGCAGTTCTTC.

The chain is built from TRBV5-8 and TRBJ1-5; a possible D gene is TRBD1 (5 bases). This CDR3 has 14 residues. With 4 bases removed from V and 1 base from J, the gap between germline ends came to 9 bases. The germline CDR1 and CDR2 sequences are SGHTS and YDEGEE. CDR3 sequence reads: CASSLRTSNQPQHF. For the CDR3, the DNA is TGTGCCAGCAGCCTGCGGACAAGCAATCAGCCCCAGCATTTT.

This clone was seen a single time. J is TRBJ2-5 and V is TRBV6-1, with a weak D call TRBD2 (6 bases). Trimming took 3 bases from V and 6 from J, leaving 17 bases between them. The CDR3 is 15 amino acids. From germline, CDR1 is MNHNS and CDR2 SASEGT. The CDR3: CASSDRLVIPKTQYF. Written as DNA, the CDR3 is TGTGCCAGCAGTGATCGACTAGTAATCCCCAAGACCCAGTACTTC.

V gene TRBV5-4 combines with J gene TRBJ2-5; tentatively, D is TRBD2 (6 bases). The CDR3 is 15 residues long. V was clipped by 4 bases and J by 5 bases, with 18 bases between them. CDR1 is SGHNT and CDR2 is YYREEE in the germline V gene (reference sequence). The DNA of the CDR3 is TGTGCCAGCAGCGTACCGGGACGGGGGTGGGAGACCCAGTACTTC. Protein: CASSVPGRGWETQYF.

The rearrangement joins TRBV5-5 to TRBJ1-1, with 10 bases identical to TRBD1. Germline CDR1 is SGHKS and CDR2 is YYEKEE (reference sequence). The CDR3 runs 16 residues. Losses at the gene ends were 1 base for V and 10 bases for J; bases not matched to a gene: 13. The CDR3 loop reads CASSLNPGTGQGGAFF. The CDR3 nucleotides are TGTGCCAGCAGCTTGAATCCCGGGACCGGACAGGGGGGAGCTTTCTTT.

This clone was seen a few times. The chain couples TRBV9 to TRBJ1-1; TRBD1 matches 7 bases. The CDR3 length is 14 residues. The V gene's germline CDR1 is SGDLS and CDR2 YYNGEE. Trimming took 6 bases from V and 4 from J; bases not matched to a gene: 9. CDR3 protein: CASNTGALGTEAFF. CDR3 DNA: TGTGCCAGCAACACAGGGGCCCTAGGCACTGAAGCTTTCTTT.

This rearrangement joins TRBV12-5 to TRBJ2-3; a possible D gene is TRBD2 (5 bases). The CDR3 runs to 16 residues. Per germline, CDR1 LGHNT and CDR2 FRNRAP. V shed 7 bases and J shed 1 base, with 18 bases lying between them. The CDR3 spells CASAAGGRPRTDTQYF. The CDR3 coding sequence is TGTGCTAGTGCCGCCGGCGGGCGGCCCCGCACAGATACGCAGTATTTT.

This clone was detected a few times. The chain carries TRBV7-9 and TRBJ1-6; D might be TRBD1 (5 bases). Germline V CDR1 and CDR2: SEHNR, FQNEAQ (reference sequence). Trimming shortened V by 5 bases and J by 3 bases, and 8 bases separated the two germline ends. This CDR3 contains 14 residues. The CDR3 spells CASSRQFYNSPLHF. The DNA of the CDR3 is TGTGCCAGCAGCCGACAGTTCTATAATTCACCCCTCCACTTT.

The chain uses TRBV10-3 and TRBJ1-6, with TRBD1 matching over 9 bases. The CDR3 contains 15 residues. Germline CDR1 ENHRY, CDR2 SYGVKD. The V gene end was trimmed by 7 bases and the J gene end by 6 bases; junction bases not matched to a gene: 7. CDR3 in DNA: TGTGCCATCAAGCCGGGACAGGGTAGTAATTCACCCCTCCACTTT. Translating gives CAIKPGQGSNSPLHF.

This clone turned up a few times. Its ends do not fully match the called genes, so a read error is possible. In DNA form, the CDR3 reads TGTTCCAGCAGCTTAGCGGGACAGAAAAACACCGGGGAGCTGTTTTTT. This codes for CSSSLAGQKNTGELFF. This chain uses TRBV7-9 with TRBJ2-2; a weak D match, TRBD2 (8 bases). In germline, CDR1 is SEHNR, CDR2 FQNEAQ (reference sequence). This CDR3 has 16 residues.

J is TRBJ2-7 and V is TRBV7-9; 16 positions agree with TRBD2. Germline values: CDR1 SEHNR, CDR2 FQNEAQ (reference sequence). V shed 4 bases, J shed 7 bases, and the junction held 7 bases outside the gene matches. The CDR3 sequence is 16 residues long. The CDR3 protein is CASSSGTSGRVGEQYF. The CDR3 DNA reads TGTGCCAGCAGCTCCGGGACTAGCGGGAGGGTGGGGGAGCAGTACTTC.

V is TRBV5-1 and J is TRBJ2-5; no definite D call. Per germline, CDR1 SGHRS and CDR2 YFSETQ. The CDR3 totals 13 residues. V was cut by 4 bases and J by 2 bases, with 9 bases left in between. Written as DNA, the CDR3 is TGCGCCAGCAGCATGGACGGTCAAGAGACCCAGTACTTC. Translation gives CASSMDGQETQYF.

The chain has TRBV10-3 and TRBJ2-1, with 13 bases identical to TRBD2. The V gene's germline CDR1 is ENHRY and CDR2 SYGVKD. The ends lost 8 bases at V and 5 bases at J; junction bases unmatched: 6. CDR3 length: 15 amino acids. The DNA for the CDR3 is TGTGCCATCGGTCGGACTAGCGGGAGAGACAATGAGCAGTTCTTC. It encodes CAIGRTSGRDNEQFF.

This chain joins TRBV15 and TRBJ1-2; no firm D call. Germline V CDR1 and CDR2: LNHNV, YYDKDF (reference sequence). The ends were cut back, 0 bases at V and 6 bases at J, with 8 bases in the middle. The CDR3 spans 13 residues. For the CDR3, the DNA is TGTGCCACCAGCAGAGATGGACTTAATGGCTACACCTTC. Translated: CATSRDGLNGYTF.

The CDR3, as DNA: TGTGCCAGCAGCTTGGCCGGCGGGAGGGCCACTGAGCAGTTCTTC. Its translation: CASSLAGGRATEQFF. J is TRBJ2-1 and V is TRBV5-6, with 9 positions matching TRBD2. Trimming took 0 bases from V and 9 from J; bases not matched to a gene: 7. This CDR3 spans 15 amino acids. Looked up from germline, CDR1 is SGHDT and CDR2 is YYEEEE.

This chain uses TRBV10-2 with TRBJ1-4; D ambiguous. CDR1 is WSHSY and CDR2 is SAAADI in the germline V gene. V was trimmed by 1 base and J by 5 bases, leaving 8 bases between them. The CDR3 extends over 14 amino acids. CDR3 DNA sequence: TGCGCCAGCAGTGAGTGGGAGATGAATGAAAAACTGTTTTTT. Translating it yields CASSEWEMNEKLFF.